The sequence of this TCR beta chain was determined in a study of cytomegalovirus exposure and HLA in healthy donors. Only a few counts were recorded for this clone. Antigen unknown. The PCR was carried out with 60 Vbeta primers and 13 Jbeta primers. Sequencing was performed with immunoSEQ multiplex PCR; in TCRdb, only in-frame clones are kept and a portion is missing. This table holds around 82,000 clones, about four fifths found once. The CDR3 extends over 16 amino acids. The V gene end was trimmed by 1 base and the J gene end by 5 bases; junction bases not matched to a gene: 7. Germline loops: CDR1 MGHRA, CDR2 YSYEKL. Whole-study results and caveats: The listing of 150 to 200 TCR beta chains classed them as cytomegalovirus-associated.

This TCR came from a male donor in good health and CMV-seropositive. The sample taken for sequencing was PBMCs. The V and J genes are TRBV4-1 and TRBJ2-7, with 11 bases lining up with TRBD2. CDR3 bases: TGCGCCAGCAGCCAAGGCCGGGCTAGCGGGAGGAACGAGCAGTACTTC. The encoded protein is CASSQGRASGRNEQYF.